Given below is one T cell receptor (beta chain) in context. This clonotype showed up just a few times. Its antigen has not been determined. The input lacks base qualities; no much larger clone sits a single base away. The time point label for this specimen denotes: pre-sensitization, week 0. The treatment or condition label here, explained by the study, means: therapeutic diphenylcyclopropenone sensitization with weekly scalp DPC. At each patch-test visit, blood was drawn before the patch test was applied. To be eligible, patients had to be aged 18 to 70, diagnosed with alopecia and judged suitable for DPC therapy, while pregnant patients were excluded. Total RNA was extracted from unfractionated whole blood collected in Tempus Blood RNA tubes. This sample was taken from a study of human T cells and chemical hapten exposure (dated by TCRdb to about 2021). About the full investigation: For sensitization, 2% DPC in acetone was applied to a 2 cm by 2 cm area of upper inner arm skin. Weekly therapeutic DPC doses were additionally applied to the scalp of patients throughout the roughly 25-week study period. Patch testing was done on the upper back using Finn chambers containing 0.01% DPC, and results were scored after 6 days according to International Contact Dermatitis Research Group standards. Most of the patients in the cohort were female, and the cohort covered alopecia areata with under or over 50% scalp involvement, alopecia totalis and alopecia universalis. The libraries were sequenced as a pool, and the TCR yield per sample differed mostly because of small variations in library volumes within the pool. This study followed changes in the peripheral blood TCR repertoire in vivo during primary and secondary sensitization of alopecia patients to the hapten diphenylcyclopropenone (DPC). Blood samples were taken from patients before sensitization (week 0) and at 2, 6 and about 24 weeks after DPC sensitization. Blood for TCR sequencing was provided by twenty-nine alopecia patients at one to four time points (pre-sensitization, 2, 6 and 24 weeks).

Libraries came from RACE. Sequencing was carried out with a NextSeq 500. During library preparation, unique molecular identifiers were attached to individual cDNA molecules so that TCRs could be counted quantitatively and reproducibly. From each blood RNA sample, both TCR alpha and TCR beta chains were sequenced. As for the original processing: The median number of TCRs per sample was around 100,000, ranging from about 23,224 to 750,000. V, J and CDR3 annotation of the TCR reads was carried out using the Decombinator software suite. Every sample was subsampled to the same number of TCRs (28,000) for the PS versus PT1 abundance plots. TCRs were defined as expanded if absent before sensitization and observed at least eight times at the 2-week time point. In-frame beta chains were kept once TCRdb had trimmed the public reads at Q25 with fastp and called clones with MiXCR. Identical CDR3 proteins give one entry, which carries the most common genes and DNA. TCRdb, rather than the study authors, made the V and J calls. In all, the sample holds 300,000 to 450,000 distinct CDR3 sequences, and approximately 5% of those were seen once. Of the sample, around 2.6% falls within the top ten clones.

General findings and caveats noted by the study authors: The number of PT1 expanded TCRs positively correlated with patch test score, significant at thresholds 8, 16 and 32 but not 4. Expanded TCRs formed significantly more large CDR3 similarity clusters than pre-sensitization or healthy control sets, consistent with antigen-driven responses. No change with DPC sensitization was found in the number of TCRs above 1 in 1000 frequency, and no evidence of global repertoire structure alterations was found. Because every patient had alopecia, a presumed autoimmune disease, the patients' immune response might differ from that of healthy individuals. Repeated subsampling changed both the strength of the expansion versus patch-test correlation and the threshold at which that correlation became significant.

The receptor was derived from a woman in her fifties or sixties with alopecia areata. Some clones in this sample may be carry-over from other donors' samples. Source: whole blood, taken in connection with sensitization to the hapten diphenylcyclopropenone (DPC).

The DNA is TGTGCCAGCAGCCAAGGGCGAGGGGGGGCCACCTACGAGCAGTACTTC. Its translation reads: CASSQGRGGATYEQYF. The chain links TRBV3-1 with TRBJ2-7; D gene: possibly TRBD2, on 7 matching bases. V is shortened by 1 base, J by 2 bases, and the region joining them spans 15 bases. The CDR3 has 16 amino acids, counting the end cysteine and phenylalanine. Of the read, only the CDR3 DNA is kept; its 48 bases are in frame from base 1. As encoded in the germline V gene (reference sequence), CDR1 is LGHDT while CDR2 is YNNKEL.